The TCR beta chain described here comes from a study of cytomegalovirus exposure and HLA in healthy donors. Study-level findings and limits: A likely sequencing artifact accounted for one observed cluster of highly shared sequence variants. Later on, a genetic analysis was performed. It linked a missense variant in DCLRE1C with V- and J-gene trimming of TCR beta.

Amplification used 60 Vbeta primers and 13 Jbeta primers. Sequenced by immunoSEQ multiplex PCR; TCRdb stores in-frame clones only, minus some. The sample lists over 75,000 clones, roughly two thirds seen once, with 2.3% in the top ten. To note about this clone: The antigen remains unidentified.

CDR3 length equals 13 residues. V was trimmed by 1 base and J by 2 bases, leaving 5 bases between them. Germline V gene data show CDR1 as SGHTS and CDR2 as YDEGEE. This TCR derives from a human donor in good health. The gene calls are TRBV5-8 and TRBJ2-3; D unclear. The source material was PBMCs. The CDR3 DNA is TGTGCCAGCAGCTTGTACTCCACAGATACGCAGTATTTT. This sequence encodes CASSLYSTDTQYF.